These 3 T cell receptor beta chains originate from one sample sequenced in a study of cytomegalovirus exposure and HLA in healthy donors. With 60 Vbeta and 13 Jbeta primers, the PCR was carried out. TCRdb keeps only in-frame clones here, not all; method: immunoSEQ multiplex PCR. This table has 150,000 to 200,000 clones, roughly 80% appearing once. Input material: PBMCs. All receptors derive from a woman aged 40 to 55 in good health and CMV-seronegative.

The CDR3 region has the DNA TGTGCCAGCGCCGAACGGGTCGGCAATCAGCCCCAGCATTTT. Translation: CASAERVGNQPQHF. The chain is built from TRBV7-2 and TRBJ1-5; no firm D call. Germline assignment: CDR1 SGHTA and CDR2 FQGNSA. V lost 8 bases and J lost 2, with 13 bases in between. The CDR3 runs to 14 residues. The entire variable domain, with the rest obtained from reference TRBV7-2 and TRBJ1-5, is as follows: GAGVSQSPSNKVTEKGKDVELRCDPISGHTALYWYRQSLGQGLEFLIYFQGNSAPDKSGLPSDRFSAERTGGSVSTLTIQRTQQEDSAVYLCASAERVGNQPQHFGDGTRLSIL.

The gene calls are TRBV14 and TRBJ2-1; 9 bases line up with TRBD2. This CDR3 comprises 15 residues. In germline, CDR1 is SGHDN, CDR2 FVKESK. Trimming at V came to 7 bases and at J to 4 bases, leaving 8 bases not matched to a gene. The CDR3 here is CASTQGRGGYNEQFF. The DNA of the CDR3 is TGTGCCAGCACCCAGGGGCGGGGGGGTTACAATGAGCAGTTCTTC.

V is TRBV4-2 and J is TRBJ2-1; possibly TRBD2 for D (6 bases). The germline V gene has CDR1 LGHNA and CDR2 YNFKEQ. V was cut by 1 base and J by 15 bases, with 13 bases left in between. The CDR3 loop spans 12 amino acids. CDR3 sequence reads: CASSQAGLPLFF. The CDR3 coding sequence is TGTGCCAGCAGCCAAGCGGGACTCCCGCTGTTCTTC.